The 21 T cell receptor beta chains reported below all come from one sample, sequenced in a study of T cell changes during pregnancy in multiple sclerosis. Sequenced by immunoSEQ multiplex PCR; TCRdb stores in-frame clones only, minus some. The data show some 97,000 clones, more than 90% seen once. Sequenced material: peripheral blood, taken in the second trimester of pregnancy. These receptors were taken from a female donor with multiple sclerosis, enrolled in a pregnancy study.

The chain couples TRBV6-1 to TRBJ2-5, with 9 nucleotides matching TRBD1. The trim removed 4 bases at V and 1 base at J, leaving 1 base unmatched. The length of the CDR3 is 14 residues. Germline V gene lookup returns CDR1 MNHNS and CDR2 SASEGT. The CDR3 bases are TGTGCCAGCAGTGGGGACAGGGCCCAAGAGACCCAGTACTTC. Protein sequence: CASSGDRAQETQYF.

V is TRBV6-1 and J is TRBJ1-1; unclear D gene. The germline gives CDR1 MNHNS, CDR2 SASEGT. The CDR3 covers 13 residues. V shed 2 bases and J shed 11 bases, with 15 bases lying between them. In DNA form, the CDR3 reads TGTGCCAGCAGTGAATATATTCCGATGGAGGCTTTCTTT. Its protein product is CASSEYIPMEAFF.

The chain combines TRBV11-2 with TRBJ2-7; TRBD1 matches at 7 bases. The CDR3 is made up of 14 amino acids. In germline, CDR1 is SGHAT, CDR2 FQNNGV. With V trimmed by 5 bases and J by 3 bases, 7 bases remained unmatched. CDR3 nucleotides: TGTGCCAGCAGCCTTACCGGGACAGTCTACGAGCAGTACTTC. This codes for CASSLTGTVYEQYF.

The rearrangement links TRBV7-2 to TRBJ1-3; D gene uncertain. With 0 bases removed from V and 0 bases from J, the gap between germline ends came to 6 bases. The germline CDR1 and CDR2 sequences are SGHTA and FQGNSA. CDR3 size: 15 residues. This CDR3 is CASSLARSSGNTIYF. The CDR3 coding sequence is TGTGCCAGCAGCTTAGCCCGTAGCTCTGGAAACACCATATATTTT.

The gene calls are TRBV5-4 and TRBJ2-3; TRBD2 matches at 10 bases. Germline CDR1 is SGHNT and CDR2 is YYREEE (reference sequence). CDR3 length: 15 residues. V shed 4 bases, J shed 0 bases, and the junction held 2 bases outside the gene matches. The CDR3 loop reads CASSQGLASTDTQYF. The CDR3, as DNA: TGTGCCAGCAGCCAGGGACTAGCGAGCACAGATACGCAGTATTTT. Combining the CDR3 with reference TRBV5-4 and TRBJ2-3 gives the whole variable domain ETGVTQSPTHLIKTRGQQVTLRCSSQSGHNTVSWYQQALGQGPQFIFQYYREEENGRGNFPPRFSGLQFPNYSSELNVNALELDDSALYLCASSQGLASTDTQYFGPGTRLTVL.

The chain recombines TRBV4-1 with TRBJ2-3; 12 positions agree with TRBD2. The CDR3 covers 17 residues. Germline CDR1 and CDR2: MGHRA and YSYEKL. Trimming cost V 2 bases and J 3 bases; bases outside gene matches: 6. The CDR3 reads CASSQSGLAGTTDTQYF. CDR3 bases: TGCGCCAGCAGCCAATCAGGACTAGCGGGGACGACAGATACGCAGTATTTT.

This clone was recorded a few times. CDR3 amino acids: CASSLDRAGELFF. In DNA form, the CDR3 reads TGTGCCAGCAGCCTAGACAGGGCAGGGGAGCTGTTTTTT. The chain recombines TRBV7-7 with TRBJ2-2, with 7 bases matching TRBD1. Germline V gene sequence: CDR1 SSHAT, CDR2 FNYEAQ (reference sequence). V gave up 5 bases and J gave up 8 bases; unmatched junction bases: 5. This CDR3 contains 13 residues.

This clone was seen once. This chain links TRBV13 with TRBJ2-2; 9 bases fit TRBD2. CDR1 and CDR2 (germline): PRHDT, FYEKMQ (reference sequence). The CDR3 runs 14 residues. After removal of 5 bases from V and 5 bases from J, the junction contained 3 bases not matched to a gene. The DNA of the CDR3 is TGTGCCAGCAGCCCCCTAGCGGGGACCGGGGAGCTGTTTTTT. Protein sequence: CASSPLAGTGELFF. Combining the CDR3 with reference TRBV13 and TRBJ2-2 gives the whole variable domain AAGVIQSPRHLIKEKRETATLKCYPIPRHDTVYWYQQGPGQDPQFLISFYEKMQSDKGSIPDRFSAQQFSDYHSELNMSSLELGDSALYFCASSPLAGTGELFFGEGSRLTVL.

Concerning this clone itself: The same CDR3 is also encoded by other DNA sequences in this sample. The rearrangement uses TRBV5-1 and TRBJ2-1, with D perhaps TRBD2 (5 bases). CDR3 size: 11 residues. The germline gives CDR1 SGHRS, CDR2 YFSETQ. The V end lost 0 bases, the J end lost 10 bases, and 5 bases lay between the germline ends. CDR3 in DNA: TGCGCCAGCAGCTTGGCGGGGGAGCAGTTCTTC. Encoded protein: CASSLAGEQFF.

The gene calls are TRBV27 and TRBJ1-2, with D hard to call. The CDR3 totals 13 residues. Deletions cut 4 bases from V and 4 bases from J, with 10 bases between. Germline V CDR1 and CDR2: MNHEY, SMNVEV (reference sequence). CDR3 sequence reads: CASSSTGFYGYTF. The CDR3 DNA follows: TGTGCCAGCAGTTCTACGGGGTTCTATGGCTACACCTTC.

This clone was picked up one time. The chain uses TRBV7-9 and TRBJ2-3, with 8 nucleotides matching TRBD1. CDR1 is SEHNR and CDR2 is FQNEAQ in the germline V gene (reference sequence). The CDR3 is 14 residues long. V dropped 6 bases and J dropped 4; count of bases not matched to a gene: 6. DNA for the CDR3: TGTGCCAGCAGGGACAGGGTCTCGGCAGATACGCAGTATTTT. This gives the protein CASRDRVSADTQYF.

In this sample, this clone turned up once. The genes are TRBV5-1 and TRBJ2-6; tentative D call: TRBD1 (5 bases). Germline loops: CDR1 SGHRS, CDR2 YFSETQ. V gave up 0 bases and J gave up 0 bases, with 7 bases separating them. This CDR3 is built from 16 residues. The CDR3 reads CASSLGGYSGANVLTF. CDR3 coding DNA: TGCGCCAGCAGCTTGGGGGGCTACTCTGGGGCCAACGTCCTGACTTTC.

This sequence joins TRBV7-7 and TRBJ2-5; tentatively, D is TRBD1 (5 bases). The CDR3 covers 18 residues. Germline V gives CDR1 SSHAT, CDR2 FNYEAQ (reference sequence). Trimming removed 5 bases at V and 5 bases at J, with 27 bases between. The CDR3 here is CASSPNQGFAGFSETQYF. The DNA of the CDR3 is TGTGCCAGCAGCCCCAACCAGGGCTTCGCCGGGTTTTCGGAGACCCAGTACTTC.

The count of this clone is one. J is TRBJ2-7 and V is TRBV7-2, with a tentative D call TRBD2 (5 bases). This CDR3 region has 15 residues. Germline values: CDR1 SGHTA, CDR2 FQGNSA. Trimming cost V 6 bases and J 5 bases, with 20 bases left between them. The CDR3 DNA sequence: TGTGCCAGCAGTCGGAGGTTGGGCGGTGGGGACGAGCAGTACTTC. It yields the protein CASSRRLGGGDEQYF.

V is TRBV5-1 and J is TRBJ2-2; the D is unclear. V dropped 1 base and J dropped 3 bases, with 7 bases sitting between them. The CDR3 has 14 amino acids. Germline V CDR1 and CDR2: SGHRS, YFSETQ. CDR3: CASSLNSDTGELFF. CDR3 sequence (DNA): TGCGCCAGCAGCTTGAACTCCGACACCGGGGAGCTGTTTTTT.

The CDR3 loop is CASSGAGRSEQYF. The CDR3 coding sequence is TGTGCCAGCAGCGGGGCAGGGAGGTCTGAGCAGTACTTC. This sequence joins TRBV7-2 and TRBJ2-7, with D tentatively TRBD2 (6 bases). V lost 5 bases and J 7 bases, leaving 15 bases between the germline ends. Germline-derived CDR1 and CDR2 are SGHTA and FQGNSA. The CDR3 totals 13 residues.

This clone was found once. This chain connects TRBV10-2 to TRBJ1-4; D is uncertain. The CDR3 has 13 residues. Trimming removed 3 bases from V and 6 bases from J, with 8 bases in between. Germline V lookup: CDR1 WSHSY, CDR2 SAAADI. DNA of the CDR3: TGCGCCAGCAGTGAAGGAGGCCATGAAAAACTGTTTTTT. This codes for CASSEGGHEKLFF.

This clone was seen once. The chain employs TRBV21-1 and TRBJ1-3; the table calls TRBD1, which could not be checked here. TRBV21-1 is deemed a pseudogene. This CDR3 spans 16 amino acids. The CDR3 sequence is CASSKTDSKIGNTIYF. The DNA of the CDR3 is TGTGCCAGCAGCAAAACGGACAGCAAGATAGGAAACACCATATATTTT.

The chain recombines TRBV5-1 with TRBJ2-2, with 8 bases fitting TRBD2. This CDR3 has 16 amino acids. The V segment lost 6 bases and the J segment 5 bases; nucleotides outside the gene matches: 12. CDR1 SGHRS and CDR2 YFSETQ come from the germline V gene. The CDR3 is CASTESAGARTGELFF. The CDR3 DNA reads TGCGCCAGCACCGAATCAGCGGGGGCGAGGACCGGGGAGCTGTTTTTT.

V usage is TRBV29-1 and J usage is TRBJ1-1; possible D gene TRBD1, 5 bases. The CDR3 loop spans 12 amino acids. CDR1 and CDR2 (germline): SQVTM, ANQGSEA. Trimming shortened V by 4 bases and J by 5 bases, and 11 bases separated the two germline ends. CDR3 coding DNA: TGCAGCGTTGCCGCAGGGAGGACTGAAGCTTTCTTT. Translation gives CSVAAGRTEAFF.

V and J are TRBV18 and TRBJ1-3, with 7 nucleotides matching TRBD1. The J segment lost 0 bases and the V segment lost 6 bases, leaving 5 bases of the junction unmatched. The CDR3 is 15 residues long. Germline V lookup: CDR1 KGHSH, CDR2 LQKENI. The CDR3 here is CASSRQGHSGNTIYF. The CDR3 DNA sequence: TGTGCCAGCTCGCGACAGGGACACTCTGGAAACACCATATATTTT.